This entry lists 3 T cell receptor beta chains sequenced from one sample in a study of PD-1 blockade in classical Hodgkin lymphoma. The time point: cycle 4 day 1 (C4D1), after five to seven weeks of nivolumab. Patients all relapsed after autologous stem cell transplantation, and there was variation in brentuximab vedotin exposure. Magnetic negative selection was used to purify CD4+ T cells from PBMCs that had been thawed. The protocol was immunoSEQ multiplex PCR, while the TCRdb copy is restricted to in-frame clones and leaves out a portion. The repertoire consists of around 18,000 clones, with roughly 65% occurring once and the leading ten covering around 2.7%. Sequences were derived from CD4+ T cells from blood, sampled before the fourth cycle of nivolumab. The receptor source for this set is a human donor with classical Hodgkin lymphoma.

The chain combines TRBV27 with TRBJ2-2, with 10 bases aligning to TRBD2. Germline values: CDR1 MNHEY, CDR2 SMNVEV (reference sequence). The ends lost 2 bases at V and 3 bases at J; junction bases unmatched: 9. The CDR3 sequence is 18 residues long. The CDR3 DNA reads TGTGCCAGCAGTTTAAGGACTAGCGGTTCGGGAGACACCGGGGAGCTGTTTTTT. Translated, it gives CASSLRTSGSGDTGELFF.

The rearrangement joins TRBV7-2 to TRBJ1-2; 8 bases match TRBD1. V gave up 4 bases and J gave up 4 bases; unmatched junction bases: 8. Germline V gene lookup returns CDR1 SGHTA and CDR2 FQGNSA. The CDR3 is 15 residues long. The CDR3 sequence is CASSSTGGIGYGYTF. CDR3 DNA sequence: TGTGCCAGCAGCTCTACAGGGGGTATCGGCTATGGCTACACCTTC. Looking up the rest from reference TRBV7-2 and TRBJ1-2 gives the full variable domain: GAGVSQSPSNKVTEKGKDVELRCDPISGHTALYWYRQSLGQGLEFLIYFQGNSAPDKSGLPSDRFSAERTGGSVSTLTIQRTQQEDSAVYLCASSSTGGIGYGYTFGSGTRLTVV.

The chain has TRBV7-8 and TRBJ2-5; the match to TRBD2 covers 7 bases. Germline values: CDR1 SGHVS, CDR2 FQNEAQ. After removal of 5 bases from V and 5 bases from J, the junction contained 14 bases not matched to a gene. The CDR3 consists of 16 residues. CDR3 in DNA: TGTGCCAGCAGCCTTCGGGACTATGTTTTTTTGGAGACCCAGTACTTC. Protein product: CASSLRDYVFLETQYF.